These T cell receptor beta chains were read from a single sample in a study of cytomegalovirus exposure and HLA in healthy donors. Libraries were prepared by immunoSEQ multiplex PCR; TCRdb keeps only in-frame clonotypes and omits some of them. The table records 150,000 or so clones, approximately 86% of them present only once. Sequences were obtained from PBMCs. Source of these receptors: a human donor in good health. The conserved cysteine and the conserved F or W are not part of the CDR3 here. Clone size appears in some rows only: once, few, many, or a class for an expanded clone.

-	TRBJ2-3	TRBV19	ASRASPGQRTDTQY
-	TRBJ2-7	TRBV30	AWSLAGTMIYEQY
few	TRBJ1-2	TRBV2	ASSEAGVRTYRGQNYGYT
-	TRBJ2-3	TRBV28	ASSLQITDTQY
few	TRBJ2-7	TRBV18	ASSPTGQAYEQY
-	TRBJ1-4	TRBV10-1	ASVGQGDEKLF
-	TRBJ2-1	TRBV27	ASKLGIYAYNEQF
-	TRBJ2-5	TRBV18	ASSRSQGQETQY
-	TRBJ2-7	TRBV6-5	ASSYSMPGQTYEQY
few	TRBJ2-5	TRBV19	ASKPRAGGVETQY
-	TRBJ1-4	TRBV28	ASSSGGTNEKLF
-	TRBJ1-1	TRBV28	ASSSAAGKHTEAF
-	TRBJ2-3	TRBV9	ASSVEGRTGPFTDTQY
-	TRBJ2-1	TRBV9	ASSVGATSGGYNEQF
-	TRBJ2-1	TRBV27	ASSLSAQVDEQF
-	TRBJ1-1	TRBV5-1	ASSLRVPGQGPF
-	TRBJ1-3	TRBV2	ASRVNSLPSSGNTIY
-	TRBJ2-3	TRBV30	AWNRATDTQY
-	TRBJ2-6	TRBV7-3	ASSPTPGGSGANVLT
-	TRBJ2-7	TRBV19	ASSRTGGDYEQY
-	TRBJ1-1	TRBV18	ASSRIQVNTEAF
-	TRBJ1-4	TRBV28	ASSPLEEEKLF
-	TRBJ2-7	TRBV6-5	ASRLTSGYSYEQY
-	TRBJ1-5	TRBV19	ASGAMDRGYQPQH
-	TRBJ1-4	TRBV19	ASSPGHDSTNEKLF
-	TRBJ2-3	TRBV13	ASRHRRGLADTDTQY
-	TRBJ1-2	TRBV5-6	ASSISPLTGRSFNYGYT
-	TRBJ2-1	TRBV7-6	ASSLGVRESYNEQF